This T cell receptor (beta chain) was found in a study of T-cell reconstitution after alpha-beta-depleted transplantation in children. Study outcomes and limitations: Newly produced T cells mostly accounted for T-cell counts and diversity one year post-transplant.

In its sample, this clonotype was seen a few times. Antigen: not known. Unique molecular identifiers featured in how the TCRbeta library was prepared. TCRdb reprocessed the PCR reads via MiXCR and lists one record per CDR3 protein. The sample lists hundreds of thousands of distinct CDR3 sequences; around 16% were seen once. The clonotype was recovered from a male patient between 2 and 15 years old who had a stem cell transplant for acute lymphoblastic leukemia, so the T cells may come from the graft donor. Specimen: PBMCs, mostly from graft donor cells, collected 360 days after TCRalphabeta/CD19-depleted stem cell transplant.

This CDR3 is CASSPRARGNRQQYGYTF. CDR3 DNA: TGTGCCAGCTCACCACGGGCTCGGGGGAACCGACAACAATATGGCTACACCTTC. The V gene is TRBV18, the J gene TRBJ1-2; D is perhaps TRBD1 (5 bases). Trimming stripped 1 base from V and 5 bases from J, with 23 bases between. Germline loops: CDR1 KGHSH, CDR2 LQKENI. This CDR3 region has 18 residues.